The 8 T cell receptor beta chains listed next were all sequenced from one sample in a study of cytomegalovirus exposure and HLA in healthy donors. The PCR used 60 Vbeta and 13 Jbeta primers. TCRdb's copy holds only in-frame clones and misses some; the assay was immunoSEQ multiplex PCR. The sample has 120,000 or so clones; 80% are singletons. Sequencing was done on a sample of PBMCs. Every receptor here comes from a man aged 25 to 45 in good health and CMV-seropositive.

J is TRBJ1-6 and V is TRBV28; 7 nucleotides align to TRBD1. The CDR3 runs 15 residues. Germline V CDR1 and CDR2: MDHEN, SYDVKM. J lost 8 bases, V lost 1 base, and 5 bases had no gene match. CDR3 protein: CASSLYSRGDSPLHF. The CDR3 nucleotides are TGTGCCAGCAGTTTATACTCCAGGGGGGATTCACCCCTCCACTTT. Complete variable domain (other parts from reference TRBV28 and TRBJ1-6): DVKVTQSSRYLVKRTGEKVFLECVQDMDHENMFWYRQDPGLGLRLIYFSYDVKMKEKGDIPEGYSVSREKKERFSLILESASTNQTSMYLCASSLYSRGDSPLHFGNGTRLTVT.

The count of this clone is one. The chain recombines TRBV5-1 with TRBJ2-7, with 8 bases that match TRBD2. Germline V gene sequence: CDR1 SGHRS, CDR2 YFSETQ. The CDR3 is 16 amino acids. Trimming took 3 bases from V and 0 from J; bases not matched to a gene: 8. The chain's CDR3 is CASSSQRGPSSYEQYF. In DNA, the CDR3 is TGCGCCAGCAGCTCACAGCGGGGGCCGAGCTCCTACGAGCAGTACTTC.

The chain employs TRBV5-4 and TRBJ2-3, with D uncertain. CDR1 SGHNT and CDR2 YYREEE come from the germline V gene (reference sequence). This CDR3 region has 13 residues. Trimming left V 2 bases short and J 4 bases short, with 8 bases between. The chain's CDR3 is CASSFDSSDTQYF. Written as DNA, the CDR3 is TGTGCCAGCAGCTTCGACTCTTCAGATACGCAGTATTTT.

The J gene is TRBJ1-6, the V gene TRBV7-2; TRBD1 aligns across 7 bases. J gave up 4 bases and V 5 bases, and 5 bases lay outside the gene matches. CDR1 SGHTA and CDR2 FQGNSA come from the germline V gene. The CDR3 sequence is 15 residues long. In DNA form, the CDR3 reads TGTGCCAGCAGCACCGAACAGGGGTATAATTCACCCCTCCACTTT. Translating gives CASSTEQGYNSPLHF.

This clone occurred once. The chain is built from TRBV5-5 and TRBJ1-2; 7 bases align to TRBD1. The CDR3 has 14 amino acids. Germline assignment: CDR1 SGHKS and CDR2 YYEKEE (reference sequence). V lost 6 bases and J lost 4; bases outside the gene matches: 9. Here the CDR3 DNA reads TGTGCCAGCACCCGCCCGGGGGACAGCTATGGCTACACCTTC. Its translation is CASTRPGDSYGYTF.

There are a few counts of this clone. The J gene is TRBJ2-5, the V gene TRBV5-1; D is possibly TRBD2 (7 bases). The CDR3 totals 14 residues. The V gene's germline CDR1 is SGHRS and CDR2 YFSETQ. V lost 5 bases and J lost 1, with 12 bases in between. The CDR3 DNA reads TGCGCCAGCAGTTCGGGGGGCACCCAAGAGACCCAGTACTTC. This translates into CASSSGGTQETQYF.

The CDR3 DNA is TGTGCCAGCTCGCAGGGAGGGTCGGTGGGTCAGCCCCAGCATTTT. Protein product: CASSQGGSVGQPQHF. This chain uses TRBV18 with TRBJ1-5, with TRBD1 as a possible D gene (5 bases). Germline V gene lookup returns CDR1 KGHSH and CDR2 LQKENI. Trimming removed 6 bases at V and 6 bases at J, with 18 bases between. The CDR3 is made up of 15 amino acids.

V usage is TRBV19 and J usage is TRBJ1-5; 7 nucleotides agree with TRBD1. The CDR3 covers 15 residues. The junction had 4 bases not matched to a gene; V was cut back by 3 bases and J by 2 bases. CDR1 and CDR2 (germline): LNHDA, SQIVND (reference sequence). The CDR3 coding sequence is TGTGCCAGTAGTATTGGACAGGTAGGCAATCAGCCCCAGCATTTT. It translates to CASSIGQVGNQPQHF.